What follows are 21 T cell receptor beta chains derived from one specimen sequenced in a study of radiotherapy plus CTLA-4 blockade in lung cancer. Measured with immunoSEQ multiplex PCR; TCRdb has only the in-frame clones, and not every one. This sample has about 83,000 clones, with under 80% found just once. Source: peripheral blood, taken from a patient treated with radiotherapy plus ipilimumab. Receptor source: a human donor with non-small cell lung cancer who had a partial response to radiotherapy plus ipilimumab. Some clones in this sample may be carry-over from other donors' samples.

V usage is TRBV4-3 and J usage is TRBJ2-1, with TRBD2 identical over 13 bases. CDR1 and CDR2 (germline): LGHNA, YSLEER. The junction had 4 bases not matched to a gene; V was cut back by 0 bases and J by 5 bases. This CDR3 is built from 17 residues. The CDR3 spells CASSQDLLAGGHNEQFF. The CDR3 DNA sequence: TGCGCCAGCAGCCAAGATCTACTAGCGGGGGGGCACAATGAGCAGTTCTTC.

The chain joins TRBV7-9 to TRBJ2-5; D not resolved. V lost 5 bases and J 5 bases, leaving 6 bases between the germline ends. This CDR3 region has 11 residues. CDR1 is SEHNR, CDR2 FQNEAQ, per germline (reference sequence). CDR3 sequence (DNA): TGTGCCAGCAGCCCCTCGGAGACCCAGTACTTC. It specifies CASSPSETQYF.

This clone showed up just a few times. The chain uses TRBV7-8 and TRBJ1-2; possible D gene TRBD1, 6 bases. Trimming removed 5 bases at V and 7 bases at J, with 14 bases between. Germline CDR1 is SGHVS and CDR2 is FQNEAQ. The CDR3 has 13 residues. The CDR3: CASSPSRRGGYTF. In DNA, the CDR3 is TGTGCCAGCAGCCCAAGTCGCAGGGGTGGCTACACCTTC. The full variable domain, with the rest looked up from reference TRBV7-8 and TRBJ1-2, is GAGVSQSPRYKVAKRGQDVALRCDPISGHVSLFWYQQALGQGPEFLTYFQNEAQLDKSGLPSDRFFAERPEGSVSTLKIQRTQQEDSAVYLCASSPSRRGGYTFGSGTRLTVV.

The chain is built from TRBV7-2 and TRBJ2-2; no reliable D call. The CDR3 consists of 10 residues. The germline gives CDR1 SGHTA, CDR2 FQGNSA. The V end was cut by 8 bases, the J end by 6 bases, with 4 bases between. CDR3 DNA: TGTGCCAGCGCGGCCGGGGAGCTGTTTTTT. It translates to CASAAGELFF.

This chain joins TRBV19 and TRBJ2-4, with a possible D match to TRBD1 (5 bases). CDR1 and CDR2 from the germline V gene are LNHDA and SQIVND (reference sequence). The V end was cut by 6 bases, the J end by 0 bases, with 12 bases between. This CDR3 spans 15 amino acids. The CDR3: CASRGDRLAKNIQYF. The CDR3 coding sequence is TGTGCCAGTAGGGGCGACAGACTAGCCAAAAACATTCAGTACTTC.

The chain joins TRBV4-2 to TRBJ2-2, with 9 nucleotides matching TRBD1. This CDR3 is 15 amino acids long. J was trimmed by 7 bases and V by 1 base; bases with no gene match: 4. Germline V gives CDR1 LGHNA, CDR2 YNFKEQ. The DNA for the CDR3 is TGTGCCAGCAGCCAAGGGACAGGGGCGGGCGGGGAGCTGTTTTTT. It specifies CASSQGTGAGGELFF.

The chain joins TRBV7-9 to TRBJ2-2, with D tentatively TRBD2 (7 bases). Trimming cost V 4 bases and J 2 bases, with 17 bases left between them. CDR3 length: 17 residues. The germline gives CDR1 SEHNR, CDR2 FQNEAQ (reference sequence). The CDR3 DNA is TGTGCCAGCAGCTCCCCGAAGGGGGGGACCAACACCGGGGAGCTGTTTTTT. The encoded protein is CASSSPKGGTNTGELFF.

V usage is TRBV7-2 and J usage is TRBJ1-1; 9 nucleotides line up with TRBD1. Trimming at V came to 1 base and at J to 12 bases, leaving 12 bases not matched to a gene. The CDR3 has 15 amino acids. Germline-derived CDR1 and CDR2 are SGHTA and FQGNSA. CDR3 in DNA: TGTGCCAGCAGCTTAGGAACCGGGACAGGGAGCGGAACTTTCTTT. It yields the protein CASSLGTGTGSGTFF.

The chain combines TRBV11-2 with TRBJ1-1, with 7 bases identical to TRBD1. The CDR3 runs to 15 residues. V shed 4 bases, J shed 0 bases, and the junction held 5 bases outside the gene matches. Per the germline V gene, CDR1 is SGHAT and CDR2 is FQNNGV. The CDR3 is CASSWQGVLNTEAFF. DNA for the CDR3: TGTGCCAGCAGCTGGCAGGGGGTCTTGAACACTGAAGCTTTCTTT.

The rearrangement joins TRBV18 to TRBJ1-3; D is unresolved. Trimming took off 0 bases at V and 0 bases at J, with 9 bases between the two ends. The CDR3 loop spans 16 amino acids. The germline CDR1 and CDR2 sequences are KGHSH and LQKENI. CDR3 sequence (DNA): TGTGCCAGCTCACCACCTAATCCGTACTCTGGAAACACCATATATTTT. Its protein product is CASSPPNPYSGNTIYF.

This clone was counted ten times or more. The chain carries TRBV29-1 and TRBJ1-1; no clear D. Trimming took off 4 bases at V and 1 base at J, with 4 bases between the two ends. Germline loops: CDR1 SQVTM, CDR2 ANQGSEA. CDR3 length: 11 amino acids. CDR3 sequence reads: CSVVGNTEAFF. CDR3 DNA sequence: TGCAGCGTTGTCGGGAACACTGAAGCTTTCTTT.

This chain links TRBV28 with TRBJ2-7; 7 bases map to TRBD1. This CDR3 is 13 amino acids long. Unmatched junction bases numbered 3, after V lost 5 bases and J lost 2 bases. CDR1 MDHEN and CDR2 SYDVKM come from the germline V gene. CDR3 sequence (DNA): TGTGCCAGCAGTGACAGGGTCCCCTACGAGCAGTACTTC. Amino acids: CASSDRVPYEQYF.

This chain joins TRBV6-5 and TRBJ1-2, with a tentative D call TRBD1 (6 bases). Germline V gene lookup returns CDR1 MNHEY and CDR2 SVGAGI. Trimming removed 5 bases from V and 5 bases from J, with 15 bases in between. CDR3 size: 14 residues. The CDR3 protein is CASSHGQTGYGYTF. The CDR3 bases are TGTGCCAGCAGTCACGGACAGACCGGGTATGGCTACACCTTC.

This chain uses TRBV21-1 with TRBJ2-6; the DNA was not compared with TRBD1, the D call given in the table. TRBV21-1 has pseudogene status. The CDR3 covers 16 residues. For the CDR3, the DNA is TGTGCCAGCACCCGGGACAGTAGCTCTGGGGCCAACGTCCTGACTTTC. This sequence encodes CASTRDSSSGANVLTF.

The chain combines TRBV5-1 with TRBJ2-1; 15 bases fit TRBD2. The CDR3 length is 17 residues. Looked up from germline, CDR1 is SGHRS and CDR2 is YFSETQ. V lost 4 bases and J lost 9; bases outside the gene matches: 11. The CDR3 DNA sequence: TGCGCCAGCAGCCACCTTTCGGGACTAGCGGGAGGTGCTGAGCAGTTCTTC. This sequence encodes CASSHLSGLAGGAEQFF.

The chain recombines TRBV19 with TRBJ2-5, with D perhaps matching TRBD1 (6 bases). V was clipped by 3 bases and J by 4 bases, with 18 bases between them. Germline-derived CDR1 and CDR2 are LNHDA and SQIVND (reference sequence). CDR3 length: 16 residues. DNA for the CDR3: TGTGCCAGTAGTATCGCAGGGGCCTGGGGTGGAGAGACCCAGTACTTC. Translating gives CASSIAGAWGGETQYF.

The rearrangement uses TRBV7-9 and TRBJ2-3; D is undetermined. The CDR3 runs 12 residues. Germline CDR1 reads SEHNR; CDR2 reads FQNEAQ (reference sequence). V lost 7 bases and J lost 2, with 7 bases in between. This chain's CDR3 is CASISHTDTQYF. CDR3 nucleotide sequence: TGTGCCAGCATTAGTCACACAGATACGCAGTATTTT.

The chain links TRBV6-5 to TRBJ1-5, with D unresolved. Germline V CDR1 and CDR2: MNHEY, SVGAGI. There are 15 residues in the CDR3. V was pared by 6 bases and J by 1 base, with 13 bases between. The chain's CDR3 is CASSLDSGSNQPQHF. In DNA, the CDR3 is TGTGCCAGCAGCCTGGACTCGGGGAGCAATCAGCCCCAGCATTTT.

The rearrangement joins TRBV4-2 to TRBJ2-2, with unresolved D. CDR1 and CDR2 from the germline V gene are LGHNA and YNFKEQ. The CDR3 runs 14 residues. Trimming cost V 6 bases and J 0 bases, with 8 bases left between them. CDR3 sequence: CASSSMSNTGELFF. CDR3 DNA: TGTGCCAGCAGTTCTATGTCGAACACCGGGGAGCTGTTTTTT.

The rearrangement uses TRBV7-2 and TRBJ2-5; 7 bases are a match to TRBD1. The CDR3 sequence is 13 residues long. CDR1 SGHTA and CDR2 FQGNSA come from the germline V gene. Germline trimming cut 4 bases from V and 5 bases from J; bases unmatched to any gene: 4. CDR3: CASSSGQRETQYF. The CDR3 DNA sequence: TGTGCCAGCAGCTCGGGACAGAGGGAGACCCAGTACTTC.

The CDR3 region is CASSLGGWGGLGYGYTF. The CDR3 nucleotides are TGTGCCAGCAGCTTAGGGGGTTGGGGGGGACTCGGCTATGGCTACACCTTC. The J gene is TRBJ1-2, the V gene TRBV11-2; TRBD1 is a possible D gene (5 bases). This CDR3 has 17 residues. The V end lost 1 base, the J end lost 4 bases, and 19 bases lay between the germline ends. Germline V gene sequence: CDR1 SGHAT, CDR2 FQNNGV.